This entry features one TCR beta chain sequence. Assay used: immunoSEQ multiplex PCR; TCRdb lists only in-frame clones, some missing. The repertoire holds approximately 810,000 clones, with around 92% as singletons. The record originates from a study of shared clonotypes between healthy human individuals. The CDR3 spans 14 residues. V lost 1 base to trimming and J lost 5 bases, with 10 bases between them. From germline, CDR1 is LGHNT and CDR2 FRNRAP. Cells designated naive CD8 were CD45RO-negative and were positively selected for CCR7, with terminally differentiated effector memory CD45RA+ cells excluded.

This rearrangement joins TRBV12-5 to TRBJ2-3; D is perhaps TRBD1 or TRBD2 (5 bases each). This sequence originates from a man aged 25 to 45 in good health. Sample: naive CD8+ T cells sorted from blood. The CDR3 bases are TGTGCTAGTGGTTTGGGAGGGACCCGAGATACGCAGTATTTT. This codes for CASGLGGTRDTQYF.